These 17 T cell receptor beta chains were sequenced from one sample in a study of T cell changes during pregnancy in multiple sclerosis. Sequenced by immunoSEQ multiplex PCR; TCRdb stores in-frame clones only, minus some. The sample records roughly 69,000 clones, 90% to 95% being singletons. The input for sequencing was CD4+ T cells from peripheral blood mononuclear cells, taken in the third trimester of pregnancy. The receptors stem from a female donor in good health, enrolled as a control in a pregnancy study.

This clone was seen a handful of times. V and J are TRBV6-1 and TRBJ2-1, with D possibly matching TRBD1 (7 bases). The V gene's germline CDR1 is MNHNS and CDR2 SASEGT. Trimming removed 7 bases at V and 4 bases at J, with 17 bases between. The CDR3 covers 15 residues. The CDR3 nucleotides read TGTGCCAGCATCTTAGACAGGGAGGTTTACAATGAGCAGTTCTTC. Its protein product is CASILDREVYNEQFF.

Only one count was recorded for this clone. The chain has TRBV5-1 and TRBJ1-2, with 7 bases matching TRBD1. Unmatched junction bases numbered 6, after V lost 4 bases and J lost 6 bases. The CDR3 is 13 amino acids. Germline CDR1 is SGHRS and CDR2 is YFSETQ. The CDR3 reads CASSAQGSHGYTF. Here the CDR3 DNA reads TGCGCCAGCAGCGCACAGGGGTCCCATGGCTACACCTTC.

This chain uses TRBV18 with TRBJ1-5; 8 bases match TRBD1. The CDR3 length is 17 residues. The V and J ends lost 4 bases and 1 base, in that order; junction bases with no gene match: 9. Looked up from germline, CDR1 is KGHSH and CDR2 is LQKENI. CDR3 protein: CASSRTGGDMSNQPQHF. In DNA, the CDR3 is TGTGCCAGCTCACGAACAGGGGGGGATATGAGCAATCAGCCCCAGCATTTT.

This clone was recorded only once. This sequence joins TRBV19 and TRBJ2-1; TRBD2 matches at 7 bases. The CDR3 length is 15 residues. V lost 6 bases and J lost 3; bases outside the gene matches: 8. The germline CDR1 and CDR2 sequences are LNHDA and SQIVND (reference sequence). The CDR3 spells CASRPRGGIYNEQFF. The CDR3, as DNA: TGTGCCAGTAGACCACGGGGAGGGATCTACAATGAGCAGTTCTTC.

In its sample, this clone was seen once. The CDR3 coding sequence is TGTGCCAGCAGCTCTACAGAGCCACAGTACTTC. Protein: CASSSTEPQYF. The V gene is TRBV11-2, the J gene TRBJ2-7; D gene uncertain. The V end was cut by 4 bases, the J end by 10 bases, with 11 bases between. Germline CDR1 is SGHAT and CDR2 is FQNNGV. The CDR3 runs 11 residues.

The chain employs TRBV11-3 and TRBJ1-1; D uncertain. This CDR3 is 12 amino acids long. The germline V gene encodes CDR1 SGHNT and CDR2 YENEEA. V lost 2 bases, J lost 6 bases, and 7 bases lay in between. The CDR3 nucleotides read TGTGCCAGCAGCTTAAGCGGGGCTGAAGCTTTCTTT. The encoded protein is CASSLSGAEAFF.

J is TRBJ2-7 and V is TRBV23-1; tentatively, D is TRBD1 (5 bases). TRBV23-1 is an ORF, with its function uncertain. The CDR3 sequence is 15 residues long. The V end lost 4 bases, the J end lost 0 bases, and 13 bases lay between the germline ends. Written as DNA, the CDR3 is TGCGCCAGCAGTCGCGACAGCATAAGCTCCTACGAGCAGTACTTC. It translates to CASSRDSISSYEQYF.

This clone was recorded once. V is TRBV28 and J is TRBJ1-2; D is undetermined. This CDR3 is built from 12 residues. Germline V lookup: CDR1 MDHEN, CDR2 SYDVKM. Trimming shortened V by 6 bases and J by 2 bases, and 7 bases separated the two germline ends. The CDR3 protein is CASREVNYGYTF. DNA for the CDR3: TGTGCCAGCAGGGAGGTAAACTATGGCTACACCTTC.

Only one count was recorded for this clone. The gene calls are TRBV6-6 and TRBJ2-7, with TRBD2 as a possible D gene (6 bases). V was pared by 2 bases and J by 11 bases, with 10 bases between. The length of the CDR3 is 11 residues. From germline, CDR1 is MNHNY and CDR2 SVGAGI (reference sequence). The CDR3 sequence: CASSYRDSEYF. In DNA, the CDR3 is TGTGCCAGCAGTTACCGGGACTCCGAGTACTTC.

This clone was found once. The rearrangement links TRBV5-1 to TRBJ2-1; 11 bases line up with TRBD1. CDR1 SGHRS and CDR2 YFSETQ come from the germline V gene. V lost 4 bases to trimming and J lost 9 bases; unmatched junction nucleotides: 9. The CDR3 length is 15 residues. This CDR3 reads CASSMGQGEMSEQFF. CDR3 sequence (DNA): TGCGCCAGCAGCATGGGACAGGGGGAGATGTCTGAGCAGTTCTTC.

The CDR3 is CASSQSRTVNYGYTF. The DNA of the CDR3 is TGCGCCAGCAGCCAATCAAGAACAGTCAACTATGGCTACACCTTC. The gene calls are TRBV4-3 and TRBJ1-2, with D hard to call. Per the germline V gene, CDR1 is LGHNA and CDR2 is YSLEER. V was cut by 2 bases and J by 2 bases, with 12 bases left in between. The CDR3 extends over 15 amino acids.

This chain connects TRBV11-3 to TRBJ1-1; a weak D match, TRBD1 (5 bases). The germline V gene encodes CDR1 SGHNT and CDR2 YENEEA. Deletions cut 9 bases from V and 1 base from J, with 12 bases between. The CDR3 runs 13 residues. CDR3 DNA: TGTGCCAGTAGTCAGGGTACGAACACTGAAGCTTTCTTT. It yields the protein CASSQGTNTEAFF. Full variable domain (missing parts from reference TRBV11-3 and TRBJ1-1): EAGVVQSPRYKIIEKKQPVAFWCNPISGHNTLYWYLQNLGQGPELLIRYENEEAVDDSQLPKDRFSAERLKGVDSTLKIQPAELGDSAVYLCASSQGTNTEAFFGQGTRLTVV.

In DNA, the CDR3 is TGTGCCAGCAGCGCCCCTACCGGACAGGGGACTGAAGCTTTCTTT. It codes for CASSAPTGQGTEAFF. The genes are TRBV4-2 and TRBJ1-1; TRBD1 agrees at 9 bases. The CDR3 runs to 15 residues. Germline values: CDR1 LGHNA, CDR2 YNFKEQ. Trimming at V came to 5 bases and at J to 5 bases, leaving 9 bases not matched to a gene.

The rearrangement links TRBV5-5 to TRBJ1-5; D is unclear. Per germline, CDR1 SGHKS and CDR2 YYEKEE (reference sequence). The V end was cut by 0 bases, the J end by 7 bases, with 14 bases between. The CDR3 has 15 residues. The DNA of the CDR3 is TGTGCCAGCAGCTTGGCAGGTGGGTCACGGCAGCCCCAGCATTTT. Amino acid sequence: CASSLAGGSRQPQHF.

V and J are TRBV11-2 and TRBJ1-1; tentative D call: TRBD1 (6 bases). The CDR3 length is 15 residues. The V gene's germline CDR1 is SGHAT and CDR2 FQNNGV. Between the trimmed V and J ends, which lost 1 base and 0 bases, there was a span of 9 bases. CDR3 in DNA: TGTGCCAGCAGCTTAGGGACAGCAATGAACACTGAAGCTTTCTTT. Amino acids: CASSLGTAMNTEAFF. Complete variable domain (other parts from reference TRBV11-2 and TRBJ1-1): EAGVAQSPRYKIIEKRQSVAFWCNPISGHATLYWYQQILGQGPKLLIQFQNNGVVDDSQLPKDRFSAERLKGVDSTLKIQPAKLEDSAVYLCASSLGTAMNTEAFFGQGTRLTVV.

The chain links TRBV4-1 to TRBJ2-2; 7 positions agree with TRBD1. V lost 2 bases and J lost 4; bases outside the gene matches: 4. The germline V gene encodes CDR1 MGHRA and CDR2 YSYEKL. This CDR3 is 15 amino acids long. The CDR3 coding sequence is TGCGCCAGCAGCCAAAGGGGACAGCTCACCGGGGAGCTGTTTTTT. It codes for CASSQRGQLTGELFF.

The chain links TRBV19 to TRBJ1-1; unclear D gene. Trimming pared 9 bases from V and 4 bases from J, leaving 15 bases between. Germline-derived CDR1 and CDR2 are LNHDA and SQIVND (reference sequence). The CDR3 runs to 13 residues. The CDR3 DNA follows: TGTGCCAGCGGTTTCAGAGGGATCACTGAAGCTTTCTTT. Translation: CASGFRGITEAFF. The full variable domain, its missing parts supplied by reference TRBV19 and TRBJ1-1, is DGGITQSPKYLFRKEGQNVTLSCEQNLNHDAMYWYRQDPGQGLRLIYYSQIVNDFQKGDIAEGYSVSREKKESFPLTVTSAQKNPTAFYLCASGFRGITEAFFGQGTRLTVV.